This entry describes one T cell receptor (beta chain). The sort gate was single viable CD3+CD4+CD8-CD45RO+ cells for memory CD4+ T cells. These data come from a study of memory CD4+ T cells and cytomegalovirus serostatus. This table comes from immunoSEQ multiplex PCR, and its TCRdb copy is limited to in-frame clones, with some not included. The sample contains about 56,000 clones, roughly 80% of which appear only once. V was shortened by 2 bases and J by 3 bases, with 11 bases between the two germline ends. The CDR3 is 15 residues long. Germline lookup yields CDR1 SGHNT and CDR2 YYREEE (reference sequence).

The chain joins TRBV5-4 to TRBJ2-2, with D perhaps TRBD1 or TRBD2 (6 bases each). This sequence originates from an adult in good health and CMV-seronegative. The sequenced sample was memory CD4+ T cells from blood. Written as DNA, the CDR3 is TGTGCCAGCAGCTTACCCGGGGGCGACACCGGGGAGCTGTTTTTT. Its protein product is CASSLPGGDTGELFF.